This TCR beta chain was identified during a study of shared clonotypes between healthy human individuals. This CDR3 contains 13 residues. The trim removed 3 bases at V and 4 bases at J, leaving 3 bases unmatched. Germline V gives CDR1 MNHEY, CDR2 SMNVEV (reference sequence). Here immunoSEQ multiplex PCR was the method, and the copy in TCRdb shows in-frame clones only, minus some. The data show just over 2,000,000 clones, with 85% to 95% seen just once and approximately 1.2% held by the top ten. To note about this clone: Its antigen is not identified. Other DNA sequences in this sample translate to the same CDR3.

The study, taken as a whole, reports: Unshared clonotypes carried lower generation probabilities than those common to all four donors.

CD45RO negativity and positive selection for CCR7 defined naive CD8 cells, a population that excluded terminally differentiated effector memory CD45RA+ cells. What was sequenced was naive CD8+ T cells sorted from blood. The chain links TRBV27 to TRBJ2-7, with 7 positions matching TRBD1. This clonotype was obtained from a young man in good health. The CDR3 reads CASSFTGAYEQYF. The CDR3 DNA reads as TGTGCCAGCAGTTTCACAGGGGCTTACGAGCAGTACTTC.